One sample yielded the 8 T cell receptor beta chains listed below, sequenced in a study of blood T cell repertoires in COVID-19. Generated by immunoSEQ multiplex PCR, the TCRdb table keeps only in-frame clones and is missing some. There are about 230,000 clones in the sample; approximately 84% occur only once, and 15% to 17% lies in the top ten. The sample consisted of PBMCs or T cells enriched from blood (not recorded which). The source of these receptors is a man aged 18 to 29 who had recovered from COVID-19.

This chain joins TRBV3-1 (or the pseudogene TRBV3-2) and TRBJ2-7; 7 bases map to TRBD1. The CDR3 has 14 amino acids. The germline CDR1 and CDR2 sequences are LGHDT and YNNKEL (reference sequence). V lost 3 bases, J lost 6 bases, and 8 bases stayed unmatched. CDR3 sequence (DNA): TGTGCCAGCAGCCACCTTAACAGGGGCTCCGAGCAGTACTTC. It yields the protein CASSHLNRGSEQYF.

This clone was detected only a few times. The V gene is TRBV7-9, the J gene TRBJ1-2, with 9 bases lining up with TRBD1. The CDR3 runs to 16 residues. Germline-derived CDR1 and CDR2 are SEHNR and FQNEAQ (reference sequence). Trimming cost V 5 bases and J 0 bases; bases outside gene matches: 7. The chain's CDR3 is CASSTRDREANYGYTF. The CDR3 region has the DNA TGTGCCAGCAGCACCCGGGACAGGGAAGCTAACTATGGCTACACCTTC.

The V call is TRBV9, the J call TRBJ2-3; the match to TRBD1 covers 10 bases. This CDR3 comprises 16 residues. V lost 3 bases to trimming and J lost 3 bases; unmatched junction nucleotides: 7. Germline V CDR1 and CDR2: SGDLS, YYNGEE. CDR3 in DNA: TGTGCCAGCAGCGCGACGGGACAGGGGCGAACAGATACGCAGTATTTT. This sequence encodes CASSATGQGRTDTQYF.

The chain couples TRBV5-6 to TRBJ2-7; the D is unclear. Trimming took 3 bases from V and 3 from J, leaving 13 bases between them. The germline V gene has CDR1 SGHDT and CDR2 YYEEEE. The CDR3 is made up of 14 amino acids. The CDR3 reads CASSSTDTLYEQYF. The DNA for the CDR3 is TGTGCCAGCAGCTCGACCGACACCCTCTACGAGCAGTACTTC.

This chain links TRBV2 with TRBJ2-1; 8 bases are a match to TRBD2. There are 15 residues in the CDR3. V dropped 8 bases and J dropped 4; count of bases not matched to a gene: 10. Germline V gives CDR1 SNHLY, CDR2 FYNNEI. The DNA of the CDR3 is TGTGCCAGCTCAATTAGCGGGGTTGGGTACAATGAGCAGTTCTTC. It yields the protein CASSISGVGYNEQFF.

The CDR3 here is CASSVGQGYNSPLHF. CDR3 DNA: TGTGCCAGCAGCGTAGGACAGGGCTATAATTCACCCCTCCACTTT. The chain employs TRBV7-8 and TRBJ1-6; 8 bases agree with TRBD1. Germline CDR1 is SGHVS and CDR2 is FQNEAQ. The CDR3 loop spans 15 amino acids. V dropped 5 bases and J dropped 3; count of bases not matched to a gene: 3.

V and J are TRBV3-1 (or the pseudogene TRBV3-2) and TRBJ2-3; TRBD2 aligns across 8 bases. The V segment lost 6 bases and the J segment 1 base; nucleotides outside the gene matches: 0. The CDR3 loop spans 13 amino acids. The germline CDR1 and CDR2 sequences are LGHDT and YNNKEL (reference sequence). Written as DNA, the CDR3 is TGTGCCAGCAGACTAGCGGGCACAGATACGCAGTATTTT. It yields the protein CASRLAGTDTQYF.

The rearrangement uses TRBV4-1 and TRBJ1-1; D possibly corresponds to TRBD1 (5 bases). Between the trimmed V and J ends, which lost 2 bases and 5 bases, there was a span of 21 bases. This CDR3 comprises 17 residues. Per the germline V gene, CDR1 is MGHRA and CDR2 is YSYEKL. Written as DNA, the CDR3 is TGCGCCAGCAGCCAAATGTATACAGGCCGGAGAAGAACTGAAGCTTTCTTT. This sequence encodes CASSQMYTGRRRTEAFF.